This T cell receptor (beta chain) was recorded in a study of shared clonotypes between healthy human individuals. Bulk PBMC genomic DNA spanned ten immunoSEQ deep plates. Produced via immunoSEQ multiplex PCR; TCRdb's table is partial and in-frame only. This table has about 480,000 clones, nearly 80% appearing once. Trimming removed 2 bases from V and 2 bases from J, with 15 bases in between. This CDR3 region has 16 residues. The germline V gene has CDR1 LNHNV and CDR2 YYDKDF (reference sequence). This TCR came from a woman aged 40 to 50 in good health. Some clones in this sample may be carry-over from other donors' samples. The chain combines TRBV15 with TRBJ1-2; D might be TRBD1 (5 bases). The sample taken for sequencing was PBMCs. CDR3 nucleotide sequence: TGTGCCACCAGCAGAAGTGGTAGGGGTCCCAACTATGGCTACACCTTC. Translation: CATSRSGRGPNYGYTF. Full variable domain (outside the CDR3, taken from reference TRBV15 and TRBJ1-2): DAMVIQNPRYQVTQFGKPVTLSCSQTLNHNVMYWYQQKSSQAPKLLFHYYDKDFNNEADTPDNFQSRRPNTSFCFLDIRSPGLGDTAMYLCATSRSGRGPNYGYTFGSGTRLTVV.